What follows describes a single TCR beta chain. Antigen unknown. The sample is drawn from a study of OX40 agonist ivuxolimab in advanced cancers. CDR1 is SGHRS and CDR2 is YFSETQ in the germline V gene. The length of the CDR3 is 16 residues. V was shortened by 1 base and J by 2 bases, with 15 bases between the two germline ends. Profiled with immunoSEQ multiplex PCR; TCRdb holds only in-frame clones, not every one. The sample holds some 90,000 clones; more than 85% are singletons and the top ten take roughly 3.5%. Study conclusions and caveats: Partial responders at 0.1-3.0 mg/kg showed near-lowest clonal expansion.

The sequences come from CD4+ or CD8+ T cells sorted from blood, collected in a trial of the OX40 agonist ivuxolimab. This receptor was obtained from an adult with an advanced solid tumor such as melanoma, head and neck, liver or kidney cancer. The chain carries TRBV5-1 and TRBJ2-5; possibly TRBD2 for D (6 bases). The CDR3 spells CASSLSEGLLQETQYF. The CDR3 coding sequence is TGCGCCAGCAGCTTGTCGGAGGGCCTTCTGCAAGAGACCCAGTACTTC. Supplemented by reference TRBV5-1 and TRBJ2-5, the full variable domain reads KAGVTQTPRYLIKTRGQQVTLSCSPISGHRSVSWYQQTPGQGLQFLFEYFSETQRNKGNFPGRFSGRQFSNSRSEMNVSTLELGDSALYLCASSLSEGLLQETQYFGPGTRLLVL.